The rows below give T cell receptor beta chains drawn from one sample of a study of blood T cell repertoires in COVID-19. The table came from immunoSEQ multiplex PCR; TCRdb's copy has only in-frame clones and leaves some out. The repertoire holds around 240,000 clones, roughly 83% seen once, with approximately 2.1% in the top ten. The sequenced material came from PBMCs or T cells enriched from blood (not recorded which). These receptors were collected from a woman between 50 and 59 years old who had recovered from COVID-19. The CDR3 runs from the conserved cysteine through the conserved F or W. D genes are given only for firm matches. Clone size is shown for a subset of rows, as once, few, many or a class of expanded clone.

NA | few | TRBJ1-5 | TRBV2 | TGTGCCAGCAGTGAGGGGCCAGGGAATCAGCCCCAGCATTTT | CASSEGPGNQPQHF
TRBD1 | NA | TRBJ2-1 | TRBV7-2 | TGTGCCAGCAGCCCCAGGACAGGGGGAGGCCACAATGAGCAGTTCTTC | CASSPRTGGGHNEQFF
TRBD2 | NA | TRBJ2-3 | TRBV6-2/TRBV6-3 | TGTGCCAGCAGTTACTCGGAGGCGGGAGGTCTCGCCGGGGGTACGCAGTATTTT | CASSYSEAGGLAGGTQYF
TRBD1 | NA | TRBJ1-1 | TRBV28 | TGTGCCAGTCGGACAGGGGGATTGAACACTGAAGCTTTCTTT | CASRTGGLNTEAFF
TRBD2 | NA | TRBJ2-7 | TRBV28 | TGTGCCAGCAGTTACCTAGCGGGAGTGTACGAGCAGTACTTC | CASSYLAGVYEQYF
TRBD1 | NA | TRBJ2-4 | TRBV28 | TGTGCCAGCACCGACAGGGGGTCAGCCAAAAACATTCAGTACTTC | CASTDRGSAKNIQYF
NA | NA | TRBJ2-2 | TRBV7-3 | TGTGCCAGCAGCTTATCGACATACACCGGGGAGCTGTTTTTT | CASSLSTYTGELFF
TRBD1 | NA | TRBJ2-7 | TRBV12-3/TRBV12-4 | TGTGCCAGCAGTCACGGGACAGCCTACGAGCAGTACTTC | CASSHGTAYEQYF
TRBD1 | NA | TRBJ1-5 | TRBV6-5 | TGTGCCAGCAGTAAACATGGACAGGGCAATCAGCCCCAGCATTTT | CASSKHGQGNQPQHF
TRBD1 | NA | TRBJ1-4 | TRBV28 | TGTGCCAGCAGTTCGGGACAGGCAGCTGAAAAACTGTTTTTT | CASSSGQAAEKLFF
TRBD2 | once | TRBJ2-3 | TRBV28 | TGTGCCAGCAGTTTAGGGACTAGCCCTTCGCAGGATACGCAGTATTTT | CASSLGTSPSQDTQYF
TRBD1 | once | TRBJ1-2 | TRBV28 | TGTGCCAGCGGCGTGGACAGGGGGCACGGCTACACCTTC | CASGVDRGHGYTF
NA | NA | TRBJ1-1 | TRBV7-3 | TGTGCCAGCAGCTTAAGGGGGCCGATGAACACTGAAGCTTTCTTT | CASSLRGPMNTEAFF
TRBD2 | NA | TRBJ2-5 | TRBV4-2 | TGTGCCAGCAGCCAGGGTCTAGCGGGAGTGTTCCAAGAGACCCAGTACTTC | CASSQGLAGVFQETQYF
NA | few | TRBJ1-3 | TRBV5-5 | TGTGCCAGCAGCTTGGGGGTCACAGACTCTGGAAACACCATATATTTT | CASSLGVTDSGNTIYF
TRBD2 | NA | TRBJ2-5 | TRBV11-3 | TGTGCCAGCAGCTTAGGACTAGCGGGAGGCCTAAGGGAGACCCAGTACTTC | CASSLGLAGGLRETQYF
NA | NA | TRBJ2-1 | TRBV24-1 | TGTGCCACCAGTCATCAAGACTTAAGCTCCTACAATGAGCAGTTCTTC | CATSHQDLSSYNEQFF
TRBD1 | NA | TRBJ2-2 | TRBV19 | TGTGCCAGCAGCGACCCCCCCGGGACAGGGATCACCGGGGAGCTGTTTTTT | CASSDPPGTGITGELFF
TRBD2 | NA | TRBJ2-1 | TRBV15 | TGTGCCACCAGCAGAGAGCTAGCGGGAGCCTACAATGAGCAGTTCTTC | CATSRELAGAYNEQFF
TRBD1 | NA | TRBJ1-6 | TRBV2 | TGTGCCAGCAGGGACGGGAGGGGGCGCAGGGTCAATTCACCCCTCCACTTT | CASRDGRGRRVNSPLHF
NA | once | TRBJ1-5 | TRBV9 | TGTGCCAGCAGCACACAGCCAGCTCAGCCCCAGCATTTT | CASSTQPAQPQHF
NA | NA | TRBJ2-5 | TRBV16 | TGTGCCAGCAGCCAATCGGGACACTACCAAGAGACCCAGTACTTC | CASSQSGHYQETQYF
NA | once | TRBJ1-6 | TRBV5-1 | TGCGCCAGCAGCCCAGGGTCCTATAATTCACCCCTCCACTTT | CASSPGSYNSPLHF
NA | NA | TRBJ1-3 | TRBV28 | TGTGCCAGCAGTTTATCCAGGGATGGAAACACCATATATTTT | CASSLSRDGNTIYF
TRBD1 | NA | TRBJ2-4 | TRBV2 | TGTGCCAGCAGCCACAGGGGGCCCAAAAACATTCAGTACTTC | CASSHRGPKNIQYF
NA | few | TRBJ1-2 | TRBV2 | TGTGCCAGCAGCCCCCGCCGCGAGTATGGCTACACCTTC | CASSPRREYGYTF
NA | NA | TRBJ1-1 | TRBV18 | TGTGCCAGCTCACCACCGGGGAATCGGGGGATGAACACTGAAGCTTTCTTT | CASSPPGNRGMNTEAFF
NA | few | TRBJ2-7 | TRBV27 | TGTGCCAGCAGTTTATCCCAGACTGCAGCCCACGAGCAGTACTTC | CASSLSQTAAHEQYF
NA | NA | TRBJ1-2 | TRBV4-3 | TGCGCCAGCAGCCAAGCCCCGCCCGGCCAGGGGTCTGACAGCTACACCTTC | CASSQAPPGQGSDSYTF
NA | NA | TRBJ1-1 | TRBV4-1 | TGCGCCAGCAGCCAAGCACGAGGGAAAGCTTTCTTT | CASSQARGKAFF
NA | NA | TRBJ2-1 | TRBV18 | TGTGCCAGCTCACCACCGCCCAGCGGCTACAATGAGCAGTTCTTC | CASSPPPSGYNEQFF
NA | NA | TRBJ2-7 | TRBV6-2/TRBV6-3 | TGTGCCAGCAGCCCAACAGGGACCACCACCTACGAGCAGTACTTC | CASSPTGTTTYEQYF
TRBD1 | NA | TRBJ1-1 | TRBV10-3 | TGTGCCATCAGTGAGTCGACCCGACAGGGGGTAGAAGCTTTCTTT | CAISESTRQGVEAFF
NA | few | TRBJ1-1 | TRBV7-8 | TGTGCCAGCAGCTTTTCCAGGAACACTGAAGCTTTCTTT | CASSFSRNTEAFF
TRBD2 | NA | TRBJ2-4 | TRBV30 | TGTGCCTGGAGCAGGACTAGCGGGTTAGCCAAAAACATTCAGTACTTC | CAWSRTSGLAKNIQYF
NA | NA | TRBJ1-5 | TRBV15 | TGTGCCACCAGCAGAGTTGGGGGGGGAACTCAGCCCCAGCATTTT | CATSRVGGGTQPQHF
NA | NA | TRBJ1-5 | TRBV6-1 | TGTGCCAGCAGTGACAGGGTTTTGCAGCCCCAGCATTTT | CASSDRVLQPQHF
NA | NA | TRBJ1-1 | TRBV5-1 | TGCGCCAGCAGCTCGGCTAAGACAGCACCGAACACTGAAGCTTTCTTT | CASSSAKTAPNTEAFF
TRBD2 | NA | TRBJ2-7 | TRBV30 | TGTGCCTGGAGTAGGCCTAGCGGGAGGGCCGGATACGAGCAGTACTTC | CAWSRPSGRAGYEQYF
TRBD1 | once | TRBJ1-2 | TRBV27 | TGTGCCAGCAGTTTAGCCGGGACAGGGGGGGTTGGCTACACCTTC | CASSLAGTGGVGYTF
TRBD1 | NA | TRBJ2-3 | TRBV4-3 | TGCGCCAGCAGCCAAGATCCCCAGGGGGTAGCAGATACGCAGTATTTT | CASSQDPQGVADTQYF
TRBD1 | NA | TRBJ1-2 | TRBV28 | TGTGCCAGCAGTTCCCCCACCGGGACAGGGGAAAACGATGGCTACACCTTC | CASSSPTGTGENDGYTF